The present T cell receptor beta chain was sequenced within a study of tumor-infiltrating lymphocytes in primary liver carcinoma. Study summary: Tumor staging was T1-T3 N0M0; sizes spanned about 4 to 11 cm across.

For this clonotype: Its antigen is currently unknown. A much larger clone differs by one base, so this may be a read error.

Blood RNA came from unsorted whole blood; germline DNA was also extracted. The study's findings and limits: Tumor region pairs shared more overlap than did tumor-adjacent and tumor-blood pairs.

A primer in the constant region served to generate TCR beta cDNA from roughly 450 ng of total RNA. Slightly modified ARM-PCR with three nested multiplex PCR rounds yielded TCR beta libraries. TRBV1-TRBV30 forward primers paired with a C-beta reverse primer were used in the first two PCR rounds, which ran 9 to 10 cycles each. One entry per CDR3 protein, called by TCRdb with MiXCR from the multiplex PCR reads. The sample consists of 250,000 to 400,000 distinct CDR3 sequences, roughly two thirds of them appearing once. This CDR3 has 14 amino acids. Germline V lookup: CDR1 MNHNY, CDR2 SVGAGI (reference sequence).

This TCR was recovered from a man between 40 and 49 years old with primary liver carcinoma and hepatitis B virus infection. Input material: peripheral blood. The chain uses TRBV6-6 and TRBJ2-7; D perhaps matches TRBD1 (5 bases). CDR3 loop: CASSYPTDPYERYF. The DNA of the CDR3 is TGTGCCAGCAGTTACCCGACAGATCCTTACGAGCGGTACTTC.